This T cell receptor (beta chain) appears in the sequencing data of a study of blood T cell repertoires in COVID-19. Study-wide context: Sites in the United States, Italy and Spain provided acute and convalescent COVID-19 samples.

Clinical histories supplied by participants themselves formed the basis of cohort assignment. Recovered participants had two consecutive negative NP/OP PCR tests, healthcare professional clearance, or symptom resolution. TCRdb's table, derived via immunoSEQ multiplex PCR, lists solely in-frame clones and lacks some. The data contain 310,000 or so clones, 80% to 95% of them singletons. The TCR sequence derives from a woman in her 30s who had recovered from COVID-19. Sequencing was done on a sample of PBMCs or T cells enriched from blood (not recorded which).

The CDR3 nucleotides read TGTGCCAGCTCACCATCCCTAGACAATGAGCAGTTCTTC. The encoded protein is CASSPSLDNEQFF. The J gene is TRBJ2-1, the V gene TRBV18, with D uncertain. CDR1 is KGHSH and CDR2 is LQKENI in the germline V gene. The germline V and J ends were trimmed by 2 bases and 5 bases, with 7 bases remaining between them. CDR3 length equals 13 residues.